The clone carrying this TCR beta chain has only a few counts. Its specificity is not known. The data were obtained in a study of T cell responses to AZD1222 COVID-19 vaccine. Study results and caveats: AZD1222 recipients seropositive at baseline numbered only five or six. The CD4 TCRs associated with vaccination extended across spike and predominated at 160-218 and 743-854. Reports say nearly half of spike-specific TCRs go after unmutated variant regions.

The germline V gene encodes CDR1 LGHNA and CDR2 YNFKEQ. Trimming pared 0 bases from V and 3 bases from J, leaving 12 bases between. The CDR3 loop spans 15 amino acids. The data were produced by immunoSEQ multiplex PCR, yet TCRdb's version contains in-frame clones alone and is incomplete. This sample carries 90,000 to 110,000 clones, about 81% of them seen once, and the ten largest clones take 4.5% to 6%. The rearrangement links TRBV4-2 to TRBJ2-7; D might be TRBD1 (7 bases). This material consisted of peripheral blood, taken on day 0 of AZD1222 vaccination. The TCR originated in an adult in good health. The CDR3 DNA sequence: TGTGCCAGCAGCCAAGACGCAGGGGGAGGCTACGAGCAGTACTTC. It specifies CASSQDAGGGYEQYF.